This T cell receptor (beta chain) was obtained from a study of radiotherapy plus CTLA-4 blockade in lung cancer (dated by TCRdb to 2016 to 2019). Concerning the study at large: Objective responses occurred in 18% of enrolled patients, and about 30% achieved disease control. Broad study findings and their caveats: Early dynamic changes in blood T cell clones, together with increased serum interferon-beta after radiation, were reported as the strongest predictors of response. TCR clones derived from tumors expanded in peripheral blood after treatment with radiotherapy and ipilimumab.

In this study, focal radiation therapy paired with CTLA-4 blockade (ipilimumab) was tested in patients who had chemo-refractory metastatic non-small-cell lung cancer. V ends up 2 bases short and J 7 bases short, with an unmatched junction base count of 0. The germline V gene supplies CDR1 SGDLS and CDR2 YYNGEE. From the cysteine up to the phenylalanine, the CDR3 has a length of 13 residues. The read is trimmed to its CDR3 DNA, 39 bases read in frame from base 1. Library creation used the immunoSEQ multiplex PCR assay. TCRdb holds this immuneACCESS table with in-frame rearrangements only. Some clones are missing; in checked studies, unresolved V genes explain under half, and the rest has no known cause. In all, the sample holds 23,000 or so clones, and 70% to 75% of those were seen once. The leading ten clones occupy more than 3% of the sample. As regards this clone: It lacks a known antigen. Within one base of it there is no much larger clone, and no base qualities were kept.

The sequences come from peripheral blood, collected from a patient treated with radiotherapy plus ipilimumab. The V gene is TRBV9 and the J gene is TRBJ1-6, with TRBD1 matching 7 junction bases. This TCR derives from a human donor with non-small cell lung cancer whose response to radiotherapy plus ipilimumab could not be evaluated. The DNA is TGTGCCAGCAGCGTGACAGGGAATTCACCCCTCCACTTT. It translates to CASSVTGNSPLHF.